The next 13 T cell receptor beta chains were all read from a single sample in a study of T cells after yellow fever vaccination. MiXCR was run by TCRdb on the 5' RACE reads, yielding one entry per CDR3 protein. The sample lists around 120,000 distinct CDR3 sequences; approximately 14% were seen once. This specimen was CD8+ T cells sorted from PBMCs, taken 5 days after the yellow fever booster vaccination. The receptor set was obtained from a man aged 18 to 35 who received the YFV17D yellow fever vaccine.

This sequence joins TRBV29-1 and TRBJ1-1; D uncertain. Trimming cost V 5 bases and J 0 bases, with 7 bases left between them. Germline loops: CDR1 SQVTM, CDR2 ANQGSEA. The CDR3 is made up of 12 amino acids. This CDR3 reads CSVRPLNTEAFF. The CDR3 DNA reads TGCAGCGTTCGTCCCTTGAACACTGAAGCTTTCTTT.

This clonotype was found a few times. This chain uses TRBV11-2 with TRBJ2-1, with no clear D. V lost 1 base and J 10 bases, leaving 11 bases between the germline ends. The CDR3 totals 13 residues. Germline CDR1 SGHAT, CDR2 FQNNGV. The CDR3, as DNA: TGTGCCAGCAGCTTAGGGCGTACAAGGGAGCAGTTCTTC. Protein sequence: CASSLGRTREQFF. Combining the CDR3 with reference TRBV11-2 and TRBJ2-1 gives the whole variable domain EAGVAQSPRYKIIEKRQSVAFWCNPISGHATLYWYQQILGQGPKLLIQFQNNGVVDDSQLPKDRFSAERLKGVDSTLKIQPAKLEDSAVYLCASSLGRTREQFFGPGTRLTVL.

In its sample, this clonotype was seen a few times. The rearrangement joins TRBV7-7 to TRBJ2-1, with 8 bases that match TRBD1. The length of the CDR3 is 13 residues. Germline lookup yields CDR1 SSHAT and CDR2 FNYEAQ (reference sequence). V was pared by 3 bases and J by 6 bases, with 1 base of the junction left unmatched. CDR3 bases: TGTGCCAGCAGCTTTGGGACAGGCAATGAGCAGTTCTTC. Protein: CASSFGTGNEQFF.

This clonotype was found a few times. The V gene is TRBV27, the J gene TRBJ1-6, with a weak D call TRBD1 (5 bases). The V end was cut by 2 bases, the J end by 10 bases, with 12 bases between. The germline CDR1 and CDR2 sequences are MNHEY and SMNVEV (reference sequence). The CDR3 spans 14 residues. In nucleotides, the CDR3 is TGTGCCAGCAGTTTAGCGGGGGGGAACTCACCCCTCCACTTT. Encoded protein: CASSLAGGNSPLHF.

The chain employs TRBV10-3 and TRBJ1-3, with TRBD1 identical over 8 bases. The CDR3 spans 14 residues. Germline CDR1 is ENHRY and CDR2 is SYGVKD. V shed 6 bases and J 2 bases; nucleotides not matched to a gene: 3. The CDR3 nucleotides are TGTGCCATCAGCGGACAGGGTACTGGAAACACCATATATTTT. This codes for CAISGQGTGNTIYF.

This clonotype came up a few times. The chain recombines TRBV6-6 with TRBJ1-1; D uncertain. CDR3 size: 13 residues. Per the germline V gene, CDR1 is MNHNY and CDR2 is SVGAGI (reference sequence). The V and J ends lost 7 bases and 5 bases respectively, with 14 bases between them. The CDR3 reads CASNEGGRTEAFF. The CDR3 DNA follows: TGTGCCAGCAATGAGGGCGGGCGGACTGAAGCTTTCTTT.

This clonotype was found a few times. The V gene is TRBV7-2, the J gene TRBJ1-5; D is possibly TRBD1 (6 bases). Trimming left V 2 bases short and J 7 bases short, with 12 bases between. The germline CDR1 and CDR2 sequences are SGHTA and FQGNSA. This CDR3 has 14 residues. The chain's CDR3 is CASSLIQGPQPQHF. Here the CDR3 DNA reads TGTGCCAGCAGCTTAATACAGGGTCCCCAGCCCCAGCATTTT.

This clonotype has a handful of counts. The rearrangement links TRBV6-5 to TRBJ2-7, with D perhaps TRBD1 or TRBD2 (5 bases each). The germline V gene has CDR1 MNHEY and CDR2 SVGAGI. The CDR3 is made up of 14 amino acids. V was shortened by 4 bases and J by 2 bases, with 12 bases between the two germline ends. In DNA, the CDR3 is TGTGCCAGCAGTTTAGGACGGGGACCCTACGAGCAGTACTTC. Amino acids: CASSLGRGPYEQYF.

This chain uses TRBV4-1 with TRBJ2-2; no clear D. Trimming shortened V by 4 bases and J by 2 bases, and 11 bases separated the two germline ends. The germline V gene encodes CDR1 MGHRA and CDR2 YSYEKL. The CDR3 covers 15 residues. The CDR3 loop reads CASSPRSANTGELFF. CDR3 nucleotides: TGCGCCAGCAGCCCCCGTTCTGCCAACACCGGGGAGCTGTTTTTT.

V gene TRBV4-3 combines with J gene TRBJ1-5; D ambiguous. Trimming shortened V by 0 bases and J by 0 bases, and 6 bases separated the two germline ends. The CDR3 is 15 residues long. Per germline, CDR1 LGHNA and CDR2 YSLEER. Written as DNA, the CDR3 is TGCGCCAGCAGCCAAGATCGATATAGCAATCAGCCCCAGCATTTT. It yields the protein CASSQDRYSNQPQHF.

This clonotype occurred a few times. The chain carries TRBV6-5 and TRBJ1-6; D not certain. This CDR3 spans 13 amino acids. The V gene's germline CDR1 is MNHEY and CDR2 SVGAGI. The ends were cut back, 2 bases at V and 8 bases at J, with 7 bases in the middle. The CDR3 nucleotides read TGTGCCAGCAGTTACCGAACCCATTCACCCCTCCACTTT. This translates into CASSYRTHSPLHF.

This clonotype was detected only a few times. The CDR3 DNA reads TGTGCCAGCAGTCGAGGGGCCTACCCCGGGTACTTC. Residues: CASSRGAYPGYF. This chain links TRBV6-6 with TRBJ2-5, with D possibly being TRBD1 or TRBD2 (5 bases each). In germline, CDR1 is MNHNY, CDR2 SVGAGI (reference sequence). The V end lost 5 bases, the J end lost 13 bases, and 17 bases lay between the germline ends. This CDR3 has 12 amino acids.

This CDR3 is CASSLAPGSNYGYTF. In DNA, the CDR3 is TGTGCCAGCAGCTTGGCGCCAGGGTCCAACTATGGCTACACCTTC. This rearrangement joins TRBV5-4 to TRBJ1-2; D is possibly TRBD1 (5 bases). The germline V and J ends were trimmed by 0 bases and 2 bases, with 11 bases remaining between them. CDR3 size: 15 residues. Per the germline V gene, CDR1 is SGHNT and CDR2 is YYREEE (reference sequence).